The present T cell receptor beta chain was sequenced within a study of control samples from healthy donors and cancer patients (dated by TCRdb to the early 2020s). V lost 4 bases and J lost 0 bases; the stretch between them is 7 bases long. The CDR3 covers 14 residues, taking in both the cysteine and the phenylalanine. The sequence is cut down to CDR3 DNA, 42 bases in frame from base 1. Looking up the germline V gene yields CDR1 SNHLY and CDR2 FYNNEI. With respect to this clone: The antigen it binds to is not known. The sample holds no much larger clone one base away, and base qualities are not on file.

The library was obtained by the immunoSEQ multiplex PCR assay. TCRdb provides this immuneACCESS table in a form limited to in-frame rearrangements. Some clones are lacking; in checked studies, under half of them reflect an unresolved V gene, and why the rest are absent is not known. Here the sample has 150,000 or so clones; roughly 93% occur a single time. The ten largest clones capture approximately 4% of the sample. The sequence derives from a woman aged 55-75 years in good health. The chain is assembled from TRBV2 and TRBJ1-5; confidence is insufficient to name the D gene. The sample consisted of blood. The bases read TGTGCCAGCAGTGGAGGCTATAGCAATCAGCCCCAGCATTTT. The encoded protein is CASSGGYSNQPQHF.